This TCR beta chain was obtained from a study of blood T cells in healthy people across ages. Study findings and constraints: Higher diversity and more naive CD4+ cells were features of long-lived donors, compared to aged donors.

The CDR3 totals 13 residues. V was shortened by 2 bases and J by 5 bases, with 9 bases between the two germline ends. Germline V gene data show CDR1 as SGHAT and CDR2 as FQNNGV. Notes on this clonotype: Antigen: not known.

Using a J-beta primer mix together with a sample-barcoded 5' primer, a second PCR was run for about 7 to 12 cycles. Via MiXCR, TCRdb re-called the 5' RACE reads, giving one row per CDR3 protein. This sample carries 600,000 to 650,000 distinct CDR3 sequences, 58% of them seen once, and the ten largest clones take more than 35%. The individuals who served as donors were healthy Caucasians living in Russia, aged roughly 6 to 90. They isolated at least 6 million PBMCs from each sample. The sequencing input was blood. The clonotype comes from a man aged 60-69 years in good health. The V call is TRBV11-2, the J call TRBJ2-5; the D is unclear. The CDR3 DNA follows: TGTGCCAGCAGCTTACATCAGGTGGAGACCCAGTACTTC. The encoded protein is CASSLHQVETQYF.